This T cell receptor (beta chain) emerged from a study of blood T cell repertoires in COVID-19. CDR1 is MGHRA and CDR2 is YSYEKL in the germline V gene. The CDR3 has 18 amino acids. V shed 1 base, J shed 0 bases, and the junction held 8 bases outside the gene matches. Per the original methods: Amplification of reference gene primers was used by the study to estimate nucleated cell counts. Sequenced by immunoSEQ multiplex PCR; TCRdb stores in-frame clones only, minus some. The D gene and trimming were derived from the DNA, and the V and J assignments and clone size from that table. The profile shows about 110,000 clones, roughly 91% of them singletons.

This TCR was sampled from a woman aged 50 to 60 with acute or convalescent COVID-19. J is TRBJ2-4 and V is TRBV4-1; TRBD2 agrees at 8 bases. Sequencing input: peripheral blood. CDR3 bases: TGCGCCAGCAGCCAAGCCCGGGGGGGGTCAATAGCCAAAAACATTCAGTACTTC. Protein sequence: CASSQARGGSIAKNIQYF.